This TCR beta chain was recorded in a study of cytomegalovirus exposure and HLA in healthy donors. Background on the study: There were tens of millions of unique TCRs (from HLA-typed donors) in an early data release.

A remark on this clone: The antigen is undetermined.

V lost 8 bases to trimming and J lost 4 bases, with 18 bases between them. The CDR3 is made up of 16 amino acids. The germline V gene encodes CDR1 SGHAT and CDR2 FQNNGV. Researchers ran the PCR with 60 Vbeta and 13 Jbeta primers. The protocol was immunoSEQ multiplex PCR, while the TCRdb copy is restricted to in-frame clones and leaves out a portion. Altogether fewer than 200,000 clones are present, approximately 80% being singletons, with the ten largest covering approximately 0.8%. Study-wide points: Analysis performed later found approximately 17,000 TCR beta sequences associated with HLA alleles at 0.05 false discovery rate.

Source material: PBMCs. This sequence originates from a young woman in good health and CMV-seronegative. The V and J genes are TRBV11-2 and TRBJ1-6; D gene unclear. CDR3 amino acids: CASEIGPRRYNSPLHF. Here the CDR3 DNA reads TGTGCCAGCGAAATAGGGCCCAGGAGGTATAATTCACCCCTCCACTTT.